The text below deals with one T cell receptor (beta chain). Its antigen is as yet unknown. The data stem from a study of OX40 agonist ivuxolimab in advanced cancers. Across the study: Prior therapy, whether anti-PD-1, anti-PD-L1 or anti-CTLA-4, was allowed, and roughly 40% had some. Study conclusions and caveats: Expanded peripheral T-cell antigen specificity went undetermined.

Germline loops: CDR1 SGHTA, CDR2 FQGTGA. CDR3 size: 13 residues. The ends were cut back, 5 bases at V and 5 bases at J, with 12 bases in the middle. The data were produced by immunoSEQ multiplex PCR, yet TCRdb's version contains in-frame clones alone and is incomplete. The table records 71,000 or so clones, 91% of them present only once. Sample: CD4+ or CD8+ T cells sorted from blood, taken in a trial of the OX40 agonist ivuxolimab. This TCR came from an adult with an advanced solid tumor such as melanoma, head and neck, liver or kidney cancer. The chain combines TRBV7-3 with TRBJ2-5, with D tentatively TRBD1 (5 bases). CDR3 sequence: CASSIQDRETQYF. CDR3 nucleotides: TGTGCCAGCAGCATACAGGACCGGGAGACCCAGTACTTC.